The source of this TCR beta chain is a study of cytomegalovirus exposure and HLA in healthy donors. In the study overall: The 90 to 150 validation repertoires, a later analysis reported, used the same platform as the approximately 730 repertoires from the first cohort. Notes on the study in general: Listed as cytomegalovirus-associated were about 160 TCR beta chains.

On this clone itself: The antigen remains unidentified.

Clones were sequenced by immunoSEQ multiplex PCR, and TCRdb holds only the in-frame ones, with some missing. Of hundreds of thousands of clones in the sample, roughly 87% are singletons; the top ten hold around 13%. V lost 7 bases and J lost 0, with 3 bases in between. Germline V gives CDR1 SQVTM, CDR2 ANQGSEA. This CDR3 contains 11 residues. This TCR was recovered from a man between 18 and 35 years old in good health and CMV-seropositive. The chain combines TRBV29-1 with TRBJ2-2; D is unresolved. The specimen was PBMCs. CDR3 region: CSGANTGELFF. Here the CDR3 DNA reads TGCAGCGGAGCGAACACCGGGGAGCTGTTTTTT.